These 5 T cell receptor beta chains originate from one sample sequenced in a study of shared clonotypes between healthy human individuals. Sequencing used immunoSEQ multiplex PCR; TCRdb keeps in-frame clones, though not all of them. The sample holds about 2.3 million clones; over 90% are singletons and the top ten take 0.39%. Sequences were obtained from naive CD4+ T cells from PBMCs. The subset here: CD45RA+ positively selected. The source of these receptors is a man between 18 and 35 years old in good health. Some clones in this sample may be carry-over from other donors' samples.

This chain uses TRBV10-3 with TRBJ2-1, with 9 bases fitting TRBD2. With V trimmed by 7 bases and J by 1 base, 11 bases remained unmatched. The CDR3 extends over 17 amino acids. Germline V CDR1 and CDR2: ENHRY, SYGVKD. The CDR3: CAITRTSAINSYNEQFF. For the CDR3, the DNA is TGTGCCATCACCAGGACTAGCGCTATAAATTCCTACAATGAGCAGTTCTTC.

For this clone: This specimen includes other DNA sequences encoding the same CDR3. The chain joins TRBV6-1 to TRBJ1-5; no clear D gene. The length of the CDR3 is 13 residues. V was cut by 3 bases and J by 1 base, with 4 bases left in between. The V gene's germline CDR1 is MNHNS and CDR2 SASEGT. In DNA form, the CDR3 reads TGTGCCAGCAGTGAGGGGAGCAATCAGCCCCAGCATTTT. Translated, it gives CASSEGSNQPQHF.

For the CDR3, the DNA is TGCGCCAGCAGCTTGGACCCCCAGCGGGCTATCACAGATACGCAGTATTTT. This codes for CASSLDPQRAITDTQYF. The rearrangement joins TRBV5-1 to TRBJ2-3, with a tentative D call TRBD2 (6 bases). The germline CDR1 and CDR2 sequences are SGHRS and YFSETQ. Trimming left V 0 bases short and J 2 bases short, with 16 bases between. The CDR3 is 17 amino acids.

The chain has TRBV7-9 and TRBJ1-5; tentative D call: TRBD1 (5 bases). The ends were cut back, 5 bases at V and 0 bases at J, with 11 bases in the middle. The CDR3 length is 15 residues. CDR1 SEHNR and CDR2 FQNEAQ come from the germline V gene (reference sequence). The CDR3 protein is CASSQGRNSNQPQHF. CDR3 nucleotide sequence: TGTGCCAGCAGCCAGGGACGAAATAGCAATCAGCCCCAGCATTTT. The full variable domain, rest sourced from reference TRBV7-9 and TRBJ1-5, is DTGVSQNPRHKITKRGQNVTFRCDPISEHNRLYWYRQTLGQGPEFLTYFQNEAQLEKSRLLSDRFSAERPKGSFSTLEIQRTEQGDSAMYLCASSQGRNSNQPQHFGDGTRLSIL.

The CDR3 DNA sequence: TGCAGCGTTGAGTCCCAGGGCGGATGGAGTAACTATGGCTACACCTTC. This codes for CSVESQGGWSNYGYTF. The rearrangement joins TRBV29-1 to TRBJ1-2; TRBD1 is a possible D gene (5 bases). V was trimmed by 3 bases and J by 1 base, leaving 18 bases between them. Germline CDR1 is SQVTM and CDR2 is ANQGSEA. The CDR3 sequence is 16 residues long.